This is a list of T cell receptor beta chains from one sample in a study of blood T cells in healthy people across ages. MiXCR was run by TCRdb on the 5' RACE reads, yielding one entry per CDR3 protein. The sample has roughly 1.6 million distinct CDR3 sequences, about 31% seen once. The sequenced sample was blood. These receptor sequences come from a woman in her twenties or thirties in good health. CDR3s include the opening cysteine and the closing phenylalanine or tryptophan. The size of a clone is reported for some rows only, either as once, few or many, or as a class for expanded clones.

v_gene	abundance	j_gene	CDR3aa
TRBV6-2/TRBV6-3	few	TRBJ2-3	CASSYLWVGDTQYF
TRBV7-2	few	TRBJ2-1	CASSRPKGWDRAYNEQFF
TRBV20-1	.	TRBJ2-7	CSAQAPGEQYF
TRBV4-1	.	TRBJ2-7	CASSQERDVLSYEQYF
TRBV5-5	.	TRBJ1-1	CAGSFRRGGDTEAFF
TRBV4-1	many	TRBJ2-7	CASSQPGLAGGSPTYEQYF
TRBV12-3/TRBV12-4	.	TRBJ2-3	CARGTANTKYF
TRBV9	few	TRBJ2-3	CASTLAGGDLDTQYF
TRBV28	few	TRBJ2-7	CASSPQAGQGIYEQYF
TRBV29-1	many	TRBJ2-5	CSVEPLGEGARETQYF
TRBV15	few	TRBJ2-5	CATSRESGAETQYF
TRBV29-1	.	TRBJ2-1	CSVEIPAVSELYNEQFF
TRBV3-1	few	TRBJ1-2	CASSPTGGVSGYTF
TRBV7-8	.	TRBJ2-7	CASSLESPVGSYEQYF
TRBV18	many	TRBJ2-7	CASSPGGLYEQYF
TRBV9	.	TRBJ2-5	CASSSTARGQETQYF
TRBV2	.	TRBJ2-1	CASSEGGGIEQFF
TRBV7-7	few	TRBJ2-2	CATYEGVSSGELFF
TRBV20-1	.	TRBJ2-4	CSVAGGAIAKNIQYF
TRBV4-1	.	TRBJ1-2	CASSQVTGPYGYTF
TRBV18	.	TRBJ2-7	CASSLGHSFYEQYF
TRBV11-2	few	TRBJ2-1	CASSTSGRGAYNEQFF
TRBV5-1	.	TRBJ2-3	CASSTREGWGTDTQYF
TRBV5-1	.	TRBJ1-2	CASSLAWGSVGYTF
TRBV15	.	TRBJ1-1	CATSRGDRANTEAFF
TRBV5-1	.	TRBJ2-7	CASSLAGIAGGSYEQYF
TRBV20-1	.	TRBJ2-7	CSARDWTDSYEQYF
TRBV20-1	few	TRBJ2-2	CSARGEWGYGELFF
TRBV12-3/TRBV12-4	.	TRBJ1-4	CASSLAQKVGEKLFF
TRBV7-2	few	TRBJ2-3	CASSRLAGHYTDTQYF
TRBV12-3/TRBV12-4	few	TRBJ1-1	CASSLPRLPQSEAFF
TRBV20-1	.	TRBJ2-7	CSAPGLAGGPYEQYF
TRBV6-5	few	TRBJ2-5	CAGWETQYF
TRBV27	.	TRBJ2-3	CASSLPRLAMADTQYF
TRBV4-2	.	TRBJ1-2	CASSQGQIHRDYDYGYTF
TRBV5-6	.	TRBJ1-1	CASSLGDRAYTEAFF
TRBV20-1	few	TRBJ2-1	CSARDRARLAEYDEQFF
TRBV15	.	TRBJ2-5	CATSRGSGRGETQYF
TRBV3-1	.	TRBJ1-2	CASSPDSWHNGYTF
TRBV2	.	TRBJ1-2	CASSERTVAGYTF
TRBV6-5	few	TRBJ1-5	CASSYSEDSNQPQHF
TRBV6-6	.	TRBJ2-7	CASSWDRVYEQYF
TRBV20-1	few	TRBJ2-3	CSARWWTGRPTDTQYF
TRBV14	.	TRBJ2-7	CASSQDDVYYEQYF
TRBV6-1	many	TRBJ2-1	CASLRVSYNEQFF
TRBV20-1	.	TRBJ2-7	CSAHPLDSYEQYF
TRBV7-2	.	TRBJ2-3	CASSPRPTRTQYF